The next 5 T cell receptor beta chains were all read from a single sample in a study of metastatic and nonmetastatic thyroid tumors. TCRdb redid the clone calls on the PCR reads using MiXCR. This table has about 39,000 clones, around 17% appearing once. Thyroid surgery had not been preceded by any treatment in any patient. Sequencing was done on a sample of blood. The origin of the receptors is a female donor with papillary thyroid cancer or a benign thyroid nodule (not recorded which). Some clones in this sample may be carry-over from other donors' samples.

In this sample, this clone turned up many times. Because the CDR3 is missing its conserved closing phenylalanine or tryptophan, this is likely a read error. The limits of the CDR3 on the DNA are not certain, so only TCRdb's listed CDR3 is given. The chain is built from TRBV20-1 and TRBJ2-2. The CDR3 extends over 9 residues, inclusive of both ends. Looked up from germline, CDR1 is DFQATT and CDR2 is SNEGSKA (reference sequence). CDR3 region: CSATRRSAG.

In this sample, this clone is medium-sized. This chain links TRBV6-5 with TRBJ1-3; the D is unclear. Germline V gene sequence: CDR1 MNHEY, CDR2 SVGAGI. This CDR3 comprises 15 residues. Deletions cut 1 base from V and 2 bases from J, with 9 bases between. DNA of the CDR3: TGTGCCAGCAGTTACTTAGGAGGAGCTGGAAACACCATATATTTT. It translates to CASSYLGGAGNTIYF.

As to this clone: A read error may explain this, as a much larger clone is one base away. This chain links TRBV29-1 with TRBJ1-2, with 8 bases matching TRBD1. CDR3 length: 15 amino acids. J lost 7 bases, V lost 2 bases, and 12 bases had no gene match. Germline CDR1 reads SQVTM; CDR2 reads ANQGSEA. CDR3 nucleotides: TGCAGCGTTGAAAGGGCAGGGGGCGCGAACGGTGGCTACACCTTC. Its protein product is CSVERAGGANGGYTF.

This clone was detected many times. This chain links TRBV7-9 with TRBJ2-1; no reliable D call. The germline V and J ends were trimmed by 3 bases and 5 bases, with 11 bases remaining between them. Germline V gene data show CDR1 as SEHNR and CDR2 as FQNEAQ (reference sequence). The CDR3 consists of 14 residues. The CDR3 sequence: CASSFNHMNNEQFF. The CDR3 coding sequence is TGTGCCAGCAGCTTCAATCATATGAACAATGAGCAGTTCTTC.

The chain is built from TRBV15 and TRBJ2-7; either TRBD1 or TRBD2 may fit D (5 bases each). This CDR3 is 18 amino acids long. Germline-derived CDR1 and CDR2 are LNHNV and YYDKDF (reference sequence). Trimming left V 3 bases short and J 3 bases short, with 24 bases between. As DNA, the CDR3 is TGTGCCACCAGCAGTGATGGATGGGTCGGTGAGGGGATCTACGAGCAGTACTTC. As protein: CATSSDGWVGEGIYEQYF.